This T cell receptor beta chain is drawn from a study of technical replicates of blood from a few donors. Trimming removed 0 bases at V and 3 bases at J, with 11 bases between. The CDR3 contains 15 residues. Germline CDR1 WNHNN, CDR2 SYGVQD (reference sequence). Clones were sequenced by immunoSEQ multiplex PCR, and TCRdb holds only the in-frame ones, with some missing. Of 80,000 to 100,000 clones in the sample, around 92% were seen once. This rearrangement joins TRBV10-1 to TRBJ1-1, with D perhaps TRBD1 (6 bases). The origin of this receptor is a human donor in good health. Sequences were obtained from T cells isolated from PBMCs. The DNA of the CDR3 is TGCGCCAGCAGTGAGTCGATGGCAGGGGACACTGAAGCTTTCTTT. The encoded protein is CASSESMAGDTEAFF.